This T cell receptor beta chain was documented in a study of kidney transplant recipient with SARS-CoV-2 infection. This clonotype was seen ten or more times. MiXCR was run by TCRdb on the reads, yielding one entry per CDR3 protein. The data contain about 240,000 distinct CDR3 sequences, 25% to 30% of them singletons. This CDR3 is 14 amino acids long. The V end lost 6 bases, the J end lost 3 bases, and 15 bases lay between the germline ends. Germline V gives CDR1 MNHEY, CDR2 SVGEGT. The gene calls are TRBV6-2 or TRBV6-3 and TRBJ2-7; D is possibly TRBD1 or TRBD2 (7 bases each). Source: a blood sample, taken at baseline and on roughly day 120 from a kidney transplant recipient. The receptor's source is a male patient younger than 45 who had COVID-19 and was a kidney transplant recipient. The graft donor may have given rise to some T cells. The CDR3: CASSSDREGYEQYF. In DNA form, the CDR3 reads TGTGCCAGCAGCTCCGACAGGGAGGGCTACGAGCAGTACTTC.